This TCR beta chain derives from a study of beta chain features in type 1 diabetes. This clone was counted between two and nine times. Its antigen is currently unknown. The CDR3 sequence is 11 residues long. V dropped 6 bases and J dropped 0 bases, with 2 bases sitting between them. The germline V gene encodes CDR1 MDHEN and CDR2 SYDVKM. Notes on the study in general: Moderately but significantly shorter TCRB CDR3s were found in Type 1 diabetes patients in all four CD4+ subsets.

Isolated RNA was reverse transcribed in full, so expressed TCRB transcripts were sequenced. Clones were read by immunoSEQ multiplex PCR, and TCRdb kept only the in-frame ones, dropping some. The sample yields a few hundred thousand clones, about 10% seen once. Specimen: central memory CD4+ T cells from blood. The TCR comes from a man aged 25-45 years with type 1 diabetes. V is TRBV28 and J is TRBJ1-1; no reliable D call. CDR3 residues: CASRMNTEAFF. The CDR3 DNA reads TGTGCCAGCAGGATGAACACTGAAGCTTTCTTT.